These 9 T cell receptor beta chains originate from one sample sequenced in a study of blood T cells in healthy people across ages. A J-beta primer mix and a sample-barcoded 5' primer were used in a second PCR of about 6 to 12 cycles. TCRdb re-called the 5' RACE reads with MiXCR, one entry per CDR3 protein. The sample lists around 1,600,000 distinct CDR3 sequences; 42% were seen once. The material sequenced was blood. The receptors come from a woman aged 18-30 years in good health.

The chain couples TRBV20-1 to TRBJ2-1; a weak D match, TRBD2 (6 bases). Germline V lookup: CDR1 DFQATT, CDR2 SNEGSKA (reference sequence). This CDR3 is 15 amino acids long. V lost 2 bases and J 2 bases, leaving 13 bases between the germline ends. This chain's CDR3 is CSARWGGDPYNEQFF. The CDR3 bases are TGCAGTGCTAGATGGGGCGGGGATCCCTACAATGAGCAGTTCTTC.

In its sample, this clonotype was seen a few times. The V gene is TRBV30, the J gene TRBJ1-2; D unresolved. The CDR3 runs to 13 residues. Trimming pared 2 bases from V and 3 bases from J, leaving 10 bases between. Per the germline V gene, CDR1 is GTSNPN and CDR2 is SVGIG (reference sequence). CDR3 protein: CAWSRQSDYGYTF. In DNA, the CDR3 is TGTGCCTGGAGTCGGCAGTCTGACTATGGCTACACCTTC.

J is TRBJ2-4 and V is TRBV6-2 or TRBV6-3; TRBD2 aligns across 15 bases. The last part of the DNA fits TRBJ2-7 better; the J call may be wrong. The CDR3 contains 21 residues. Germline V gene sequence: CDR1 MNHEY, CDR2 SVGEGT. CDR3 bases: TGTGCCAGCAGACAAGGGCTGGTTCTCGGACTAGCGGGAGGGCCTACCTACGAGCAGTACTTC. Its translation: CASRQGLVLGLAGGPTYEQYF.

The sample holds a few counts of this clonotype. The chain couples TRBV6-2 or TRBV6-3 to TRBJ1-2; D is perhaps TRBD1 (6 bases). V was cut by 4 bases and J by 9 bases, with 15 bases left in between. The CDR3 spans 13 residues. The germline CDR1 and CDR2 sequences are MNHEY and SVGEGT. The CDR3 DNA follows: TGTGCCAGCAGTTTTGAGAAACAGGGCCGCTACACCTTC. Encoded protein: CASSFEKQGRYTF.

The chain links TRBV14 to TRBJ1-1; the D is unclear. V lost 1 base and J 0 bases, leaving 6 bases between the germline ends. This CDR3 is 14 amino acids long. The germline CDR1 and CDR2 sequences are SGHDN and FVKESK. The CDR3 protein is CASSQAYLNTEAFF. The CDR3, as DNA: TGTGCCAGCAGCCAAGCATACCTGAACACTGAAGCTTTCTTT.

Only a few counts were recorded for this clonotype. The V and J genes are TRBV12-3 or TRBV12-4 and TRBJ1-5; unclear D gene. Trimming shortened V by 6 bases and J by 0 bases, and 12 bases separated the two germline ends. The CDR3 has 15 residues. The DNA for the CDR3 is TGTGCCAGCAGAACGACCGATCATAGCAATCAGCCCCAGCATTTT. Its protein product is CASRTTDHSNQPQHF.

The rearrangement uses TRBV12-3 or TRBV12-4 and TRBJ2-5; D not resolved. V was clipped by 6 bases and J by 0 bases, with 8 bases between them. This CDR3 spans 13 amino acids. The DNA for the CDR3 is TGTGCCAGCAGAACCCCCAACCAAGAGACCCAGTACTTC. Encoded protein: CASRTPNQETQYF.

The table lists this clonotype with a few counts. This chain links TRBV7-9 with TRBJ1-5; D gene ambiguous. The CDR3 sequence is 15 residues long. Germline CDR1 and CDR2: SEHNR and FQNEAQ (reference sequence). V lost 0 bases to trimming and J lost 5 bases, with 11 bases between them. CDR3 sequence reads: CASSLAASNDQPQHF. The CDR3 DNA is TGTGCCAGCAGCTTAGCGGCGTCAAATGATCAGCCCCAGCATTTT. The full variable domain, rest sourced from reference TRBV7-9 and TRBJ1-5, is DTGVSQNPRHKITKRGQNVTFRCDPISEHNRLYWYRQTLGQGPEFLTYFQNEAQLEKSRLLSDRFSAERPKGSFSTLEIQRTEQGDSAMYLCASSLAASNDQPQHFGDGTRLSIL.

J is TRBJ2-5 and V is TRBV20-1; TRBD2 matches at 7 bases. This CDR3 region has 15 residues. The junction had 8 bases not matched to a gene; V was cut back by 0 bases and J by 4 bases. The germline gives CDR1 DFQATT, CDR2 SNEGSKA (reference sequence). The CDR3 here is CSARERKTSSETQYF. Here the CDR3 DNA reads TGCAGTGCTAGAGAACGTAAGACTAGCTCAGAGACCCAGTACTTC.